This T cell receptor beta chain was captured in a study of cytomegalovirus exposure and HLA in healthy donors. Clones were sequenced by immunoSEQ multiplex PCR, and TCRdb holds only the in-frame ones, with some missing. The sample consists of around 60,000 clones, 90% to 95% of them appearing once. What was sequenced was PBMCs. This clonotype originated in a woman in her late teens or twenties in good health and CMV-seropositive.

The CDR3 here is CASTWGGDNEQYF. For the CDR3, the DNA is TGTGCCAGCACCTGGGGAGGGGACAACGAGCAGTACTTC. The J gene is TRBJ2-7, the V gene TRBV6-1; D is perhaps TRBD2 (7 bases). The germline gives CDR1 MNHNS, CDR2 SASEGT. This CDR3 has 13 residues. Trimming cost V 7 bases and J 5 bases, with 15 bases left between them.